This TCR beta chain appears in the sequencing data of a study of blood T cells in healthy people across ages. The individuals who served as donors were healthy Caucasians living in Russia, aged roughly 6 to 100. This clonotype was detected only a few times. Its cognate antigen is unknown. A second PCR, run for roughly 7 to 11 cycles, used a sample-barcoded 5' primer plus a J-beta primer mix. MiXCR, run by TCRdb on the 5' RACE reads, gives a single entry per CDR3 protein. The table has about 650,000 distinct CDR3 sequences, less than 40% seen once. The CDR3 is 14 residues long. V was pared by 0 bases and J by 0 bases, with 9 bases between. Germline V CDR1 and CDR2: GTSNPN, SVGIG (reference sequence). General study points: The authors considered diversity estimates from one million T cells to be underestimates.

The chain recombines TRBV30 with TRBJ2-7; TRBD1 or TRBD2 may be the D gene (5 bases each). The sequence derives from a woman older than 75 in good health. The specimen was blood. The CDR3 nucleotides are TGTGCCTGGAGTGTAGGGACGAACTCCTACGAGCAGTACTTC. It translates to CAWSVGTNSYEQYF.